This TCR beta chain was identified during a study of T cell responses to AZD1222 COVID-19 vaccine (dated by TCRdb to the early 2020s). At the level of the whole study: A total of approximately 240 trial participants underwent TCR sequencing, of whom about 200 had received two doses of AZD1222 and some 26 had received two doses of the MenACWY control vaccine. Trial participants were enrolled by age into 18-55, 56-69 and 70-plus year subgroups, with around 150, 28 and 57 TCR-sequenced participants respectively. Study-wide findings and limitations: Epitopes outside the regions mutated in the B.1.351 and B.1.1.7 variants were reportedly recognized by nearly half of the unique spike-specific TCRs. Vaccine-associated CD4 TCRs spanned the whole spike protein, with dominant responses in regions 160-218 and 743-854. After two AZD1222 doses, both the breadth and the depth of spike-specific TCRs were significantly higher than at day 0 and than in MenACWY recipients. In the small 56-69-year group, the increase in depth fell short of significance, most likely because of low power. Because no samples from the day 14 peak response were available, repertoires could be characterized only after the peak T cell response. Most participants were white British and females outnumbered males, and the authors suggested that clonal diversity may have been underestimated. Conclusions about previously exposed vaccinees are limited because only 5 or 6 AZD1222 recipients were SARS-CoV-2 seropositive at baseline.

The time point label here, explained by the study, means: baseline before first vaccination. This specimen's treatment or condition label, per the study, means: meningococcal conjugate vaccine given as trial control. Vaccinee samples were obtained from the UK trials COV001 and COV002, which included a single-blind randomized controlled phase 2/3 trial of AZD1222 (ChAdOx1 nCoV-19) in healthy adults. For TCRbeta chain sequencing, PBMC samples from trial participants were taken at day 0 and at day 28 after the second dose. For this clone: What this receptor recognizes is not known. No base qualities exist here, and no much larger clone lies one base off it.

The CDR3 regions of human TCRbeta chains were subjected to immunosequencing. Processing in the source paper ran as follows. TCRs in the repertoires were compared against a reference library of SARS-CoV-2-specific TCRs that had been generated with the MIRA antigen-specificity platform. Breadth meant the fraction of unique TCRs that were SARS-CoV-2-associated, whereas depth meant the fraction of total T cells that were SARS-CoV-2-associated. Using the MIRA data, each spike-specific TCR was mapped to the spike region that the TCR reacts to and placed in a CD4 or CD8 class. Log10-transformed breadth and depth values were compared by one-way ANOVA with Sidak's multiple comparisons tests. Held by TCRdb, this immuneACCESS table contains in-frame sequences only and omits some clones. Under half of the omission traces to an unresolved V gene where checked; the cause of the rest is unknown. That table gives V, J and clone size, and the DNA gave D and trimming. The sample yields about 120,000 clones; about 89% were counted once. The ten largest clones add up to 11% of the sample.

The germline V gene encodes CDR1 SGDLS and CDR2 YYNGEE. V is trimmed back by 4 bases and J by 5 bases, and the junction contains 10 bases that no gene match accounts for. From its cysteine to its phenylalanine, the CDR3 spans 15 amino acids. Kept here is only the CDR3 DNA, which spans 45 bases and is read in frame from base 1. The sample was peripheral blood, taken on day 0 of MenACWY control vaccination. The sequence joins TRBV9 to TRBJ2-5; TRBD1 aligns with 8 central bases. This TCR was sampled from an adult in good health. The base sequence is TGTGCCAGCAGCTTTAGCTGGACAGGGATGGAGACCCAGTACTTC. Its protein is CASSFSWTGMETQYF.